This entry features one T cell receptor (beta chain) sequence. This sample stems from a study of cytomegalovirus exposure and HLA in healthy donors. CDR1 is MNHNY, CDR2 SVGAGI, per germline (reference sequence). Trimming removed 2 bases from V and 5 bases from J; junction bases left unmatched: 7. The CDR3 has 16 residues. Measured with immunoSEQ multiplex PCR; TCRdb has only the in-frame clones, and not every one. The data hold hundreds of thousands of clones, with 86% observed a single time. The clonotype originates from a woman aged 18-35 years in good health and CMV-seronegative. Input material: PBMCs. This chain uses TRBV6-6 with TRBJ1-5; 9 bases align to TRBD1. The DNA for the CDR3 is TGTGCCAGCAGTTACCCACAGGGGGCGCGAGATCAGCCCCAGCATTTT. This sequence encodes CASSYPQGARDQPQHF.